The entry below describes one T cell receptor beta chain. The antigen remains undetermined. This sample was included in a study of regulatory T cells in long-lasting Graves disease. Overall study findings and caveats: With some 2,700 shared public clonotypes, persistent patients exceeded new patients, who shared over 950.

The CDR3 length is 14 residues. From germline, CDR1 is SGHTA and CDR2 FQGNSA. Trimming took off 5 bases at V and 8 bases at J, with 18 bases between the two ends. Time point: persistent/refractory GD, antithyroid drugs over 5 years with positive TRAb. RNA extracted from PBMCs served as the sequencing template. Library construction for TCR beta used iRepertoire HTBI primers and Arm-PCR of CDR3 regions. TCRdb re-analysed the multiplex PCR reads in MiXCR, keeping a single row per CDR3 protein. The sample has 500,000 to 800,000 distinct CDR3 sequences; around 30% are singletons. The specimen comprised peripheral blood mononuclear cells (PBMCs), sampled when the disease was refractory, from a patient treated with antithyroid drugs. This TCR was sampled from a female donor with Graves disease. This chain links TRBV7-2 with TRBJ1-1, with D possibly being TRBD1 (6 bases). In nucleotides, the CDR3 is TGTGCCAGCAGCGCCGAAGCAGGGGTCGGGGAAGCTTTCTTT. Translated: CASSAEAGVGEAFF.